These T cell receptor beta chains were read from a single sample in a study of blood T cell repertoires in COVID-19. Profiled with immunoSEQ multiplex PCR; TCRdb holds only in-frame clones, not every one. The sample contains 150,000 to 200,000 clones, 75% to 90% of which appear only once. Sequencing input: PBMCs or T cells enriched from blood (not recorded which). These receptors were obtained from a woman aged 18-29 years who had recovered from COVID-19. Each CDR3 is given with its conserved first and last residue. The order of the fields is J gene, V gene, D gene, clone size, CDR3 protein, CDR3 DNA. The D gene is left open where the match is weak. Clone size is stated in some rows and not others, as once, few, many or a class when expanded.

J gene: TRBJ1-1; V gene: TRBV27; D gene: -; clone size: -; CDR3 protein: CASWGRPENTEAFF; CDR3 DNA: TGTGCCAGCTGGGGGCGGCCAGAGAACACTGAAGCTTTCTTT
J gene: TRBJ1-3; V gene: TRBV9; D gene: -; clone size: -; CDR3 protein: CASSVVSSGNTIYF; CDR3 DNA: TGTGCCAGCAGCGTCGTGAGCTCTGGAAACACCATATATTTT
J gene: TRBJ2-2; V gene: TRBV10-3; D gene: -; clone size: -; CDR3 protein: CAISESRGGPGELFF; CDR3 DNA: TGTGCCATCAGTGAGTCGAGGGGGGGCCCCGGGGAGCTGTTTTTT
J gene: TRBJ2-3; V gene: TRBV4-2; D gene: TRBD2; clone size: once; CDR3 protein: CASSQGLAGGTTDTQYF; CDR3 DNA: TGTGCCAGCAGCCAGGGACTAGCGGGAGGGACCACAGATACGCAGTATTTT
J gene: TRBJ2-7; V gene: TRBV7-2; D gene: TRBD1; clone size: -; CDR3 protein: CASSPGTRTGSYEQYF; CDR3 DNA: TGTGCCAGCAGCCCGGGCACTCGGACAGGGAGCTACGAGCAGTACTTC
J gene: TRBJ2-7; V gene: TRBV12-3/TRBV12-4; D gene: TRBD2; clone size: -; CDR3 protein: CASSSTPAGPFF; CDR3 DNA: TGTGCCAGCAGTTCGACCCCAGCGGGACCCTTCTTC
J gene: TRBJ2-7; V gene: TRBV7-9; D gene: -; clone size: -; CDR3 protein: CASSSQGIHEQYF; CDR3 DNA: TGTGCCAGCAGCTCTCAGGGGATCCACGAGCAGTACTTC
J gene: TRBJ2-1; V gene: TRBV5-5; D gene: TRBD2; clone size: -; CDR3 protein: CASSASGTSAVNEQFF; CDR3 DNA: TGTGCCAGCAGCGCATCCGGGACTAGCGCTGTCAATGAGCAGTTCTTC
J gene: TRBJ2-7; V gene: TRBV5-1; D gene: TRBD1; clone size: few; CDR3 protein: CASSTSGQGLGEQYF; CDR3 DNA: TGCGCCAGCAGCACATCGGGACAGGGCTTGGGTGAGCAGTACTTC
J gene: TRBJ2-7; V gene: TRBV2; D gene: TRBD2; clone size: -; CDR3 protein: CASSETLAGPYEQYF; CDR3 DNA: TGTGCCAGCAGTGAAACTCTAGCGGGGCCCTACGAGCAGTACTTC
J gene: TRBJ2-1; V gene: TRBV7-7; D gene: TRBD1; clone size: -; CDR3 protein: CASSVDPGQGSNEQFF; CDR3 DNA: TGTGCTAGCAGCGTGGACCCGGGACAGGGCAGCAATGAGCAGTTCTTC
J gene: TRBJ2-1; V gene: TRBV4-1; D gene: -; clone size: -; CDR3 protein: CASSQDGTGTSVF; CDR3 DNA: TGCGCCAGCAGCCAAGATGGAACAGGAACATCGGTCTTC
J gene: TRBJ2-2; V gene: TRBV6-5; D gene: -; clone size: -; CDR3 protein: CASSYEGAGELFF; CDR3 DNA: TGTGCCAGCAGTTACGAGGGGGCCGGGGAGCTGTTTTTT
J gene: TRBJ2-2; V gene: TRBV18; D gene: -; clone size: -; CDR3 protein: CASSRRDSNTGELFF; CDR3 DNA: TGTGCCAGCTCCCGTCGGGACTCGAACACCGGGGAGCTGTTTTTT
J gene: TRBJ2-7; V gene: TRBV18; D gene: -; clone size: -; CDR3 protein: CASSPLGIASSRPEQYF; CDR3 DNA: TGTGCCAGCTCACCACTGGGAATAGCTAGCTCCCGACCCGAGCAGTACTTC
J gene: TRBJ2-2; V gene: TRBV11-3; D gene: TRBD1; clone size: -; CDR3 protein: CASSGQGATGELFF; CDR3 DNA: TGTGCCAGCAGCGGACAGGGGGCAACCGGGGAGCTGTTTTTT
J gene: TRBJ2-3; V gene: TRBV9; D gene: TRBD2; clone size: -; CDR3 protein: CASSPRSGIGISGSFGTDTQYF; CDR3 DNA: TGTGCCAGCAGCCCTCGAAGCGGGATTGGAATTAGCGGGAGCTTCGGTACAGATACGCAGTATTTT
J gene: TRBJ2-7; V gene: TRBV28; D gene: -; clone size: once; CDR3 protein: CASSWPSVGGSYEQYF; CDR3 DNA: TGTGCCAGCAGTTGGCCTAGCGTGGGAGGCTCCTACGAGCAGTACTTC
J gene: TRBJ1-4; V gene: TRBV4-3; D gene: TRBD1; clone size: -; CDR3 protein: CASSQDGTGHEKLFF; CDR3 DNA: TGCGCCAGCAGCCAAGACGGGACAGGGCATGAAAAACTGTTTTTT
J gene: TRBJ2-5; V gene: TRBV11-1; D gene: -; clone size: once; CDR3 protein: CASSSGETQYF; CDR3 DNA: TGTGCCAGCAGTTCAGGGGAGACCCAGTACTTC